One sample yielded the 14 T cell receptor beta chains listed below, sequenced in a study of blood T cell repertoires in COVID-19. Measured with immunoSEQ multiplex PCR; TCRdb has only the in-frame clones, and not every one. The sample includes about 250,000 clones, approximately 89% of them seen just once. Sequences were obtained from peripheral blood. The receptors here all came from a woman aged 30 to 39 with COVID-19, enrolled during active disease.

The chain recombines TRBV10-3 with TRBJ1-2; 8 nucleotides match TRBD1. J lost 0 bases, V lost 6 bases, and 3 bases had no gene match. CDR3 length equals 14 residues. Germline assignment: CDR1 ENHRY and CDR2 SYGVKD. Written as DNA, the CDR3 is TGTGCCATCAGGACACAGGGGGCTAACTATGGCTACACCTTC. Encoded protein: CAIRTQGANYGYTF.

V gene TRBV2 combines with J gene TRBJ1-4; 10 nucleotides match TRBD1. V was pared by 8 bases and J by 5 bases, with 11 bases of the junction left unmatched. CDR1 is SNHLY, CDR2 FYNNEI, per germline. The CDR3 length is 16 residues. The CDR3, as DNA: TGTGCCAGCCGGGACAGGGGTCCTTCACAGAATGAAAAACTGTTTTTT. Amino acid sequence: CASRDRGPSQNEKLFF.

This clone has a handful of counts. The V gene is TRBV30, the J gene TRBJ2-1; 8 bases map to TRBD2. The CDR3 contains 15 residues. The junction had 7 bases not matched to a gene; V was cut back by 3 bases and J by 3 bases. Germline values: CDR1 GTSNPN, CDR2 SVGIG (reference sequence). In DNA form, the CDR3 reads TGTGCCTGGAGCCGACCGGGACTAGACTACAATGAGCAGTTCTTC. Its translation is CAWSRPGLDYNEQFF.

The chain combines TRBV19 with TRBJ2-2, with D hard to call. CDR1 and CDR2 (germline): LNHDA, SQIVND (reference sequence). V lost 1 base to trimming and J lost 7 bases, with 13 bases between them. CDR3 size: 15 residues. The CDR3 loop is CASSIGAVSGGELFF. The CDR3 nucleotides are TGTGCCAGTAGTATAGGTGCGGTTTCGGGCGGGGAGCTGTTTTTT.

The CDR3 reads CATREREKTYNEQFF. CDR3 coding DNA: TGTGCCACCCGAGAGCGGGAAAAGACCTACAATGAGCAGTTCTTC. The V and J genes are TRBV5-5 and TRBJ2-1, with 7 bases identical to TRBD2. Germline assignment: CDR1 SGHKS and CDR2 YYEKEE (reference sequence). The J segment lost 2 bases and the V segment lost 9 bases, leaving 11 bases of the junction unmatched. This CDR3 region has 15 residues.

This chain uses TRBV7-9 with TRBJ2-4; the D gene is possibly TRBD1 (5 bases). Germline loops: CDR1 SEHNR, CDR2 FQNEAQ (reference sequence). The CDR3 consists of 14 residues. The V gene lost 5 bases and the J gene lost 4 bases, with 12 bases spanning the gap. The CDR3 nucleotides read TGTGCCAGCAGCCCAGGGTTTTCGAAAAACATTCAGTACTTC. This translates into CASSPGFSKNIQYF.

This rearrangement joins TRBV18 to TRBJ2-7; D call uncertain. Germline V gene lookup returns CDR1 KGHSH and CDR2 LQKENI. This CDR3 is built from 13 residues. Trimming shortened V by 1 base and J by 6 bases, and 10 bases separated the two germline ends. The CDR3 is CASSPLQSGEQYF. In nucleotides, the CDR3 is TGTGCCAGCTCACCACTCCAATCGGGCGAGCAGTACTTC.

This chain links TRBV6-5 with TRBJ2-2; D not certain. The CDR3 contains 12 residues. Germline values: CDR1 MNHEY, CDR2 SVGAGI. The V end lost 5 bases, the J end lost 3 bases, and 4 bases lay between the germline ends. CDR3 nucleotides: TGTGCCAGCAGTCGGGACACCGGGGAGCTGTTTTTT. This translates into CASSRDTGELFF.

The chain uses TRBV14 and TRBJ1-6; 7 bases agree with TRBD1. From germline, CDR1 is SGHDN and CDR2 FVKESK. V gave up 4 bases and J gave up 10 bases; unmatched junction bases: 1. This CDR3 has 12 residues. This CDR3 is CASSPGGSPLHF. The CDR3 DNA reads TGTGCCAGCAGCCCAGGGGGATCACCCCTCCACTTT.

The chain has TRBV19 and TRBJ2-5, with TRBD1 matching 11 bases. From germline, CDR1 is LNHDA and CDR2 SQIVND (reference sequence). The CDR3 length is 15 residues. With 3 bases clipped from V and 2 bases from J, the junction kept 2 bases outside the gene matches. In DNA, the CDR3 is TGTGCCAGTAGTATGGGGACAGGGGGACAAGAGACCCAGTACTTC. Translating it yields CASSMGTGGQETQYF.

This chain uses TRBV11-3 with TRBJ2-1, with 9 bases that match TRBD2. Germline values: CDR1 SGHNT, CDR2 YENEEA. V gave up 5 bases and J gave up 9 bases; unmatched junction bases: 8. This CDR3 spans 14 amino acids. Written as DNA, the CDR3 is TGTGCCAGCAGCCTACCGATTAGCGGGAGTGAGCAGTTCTTC. Encoded protein: CASSLPISGSEQFF.

The gene calls are TRBV10-3 and TRBJ2-3; D possibly corresponds to TRBD1 (5 bases). Trimming removed 5 bases from V and 1 base from J, with 13 bases in between. Germline V gene sequence: CDR1 ENHRY, CDR2 SYGVKD. This CDR3 has 15 amino acids. The CDR3 is CAISQGWPGTDTQYF. The CDR3 DNA is TGTGCCATCAGTCAGGGTTGGCCCGGCACAGATACGCAGTATTTT.

V usage is TRBV19 and J usage is TRBJ1-6; the match to TRBD1 covers 10 bases. Germline values: CDR1 LNHDA, CDR2 SQIVND (reference sequence). The J segment lost 6 bases and the V segment lost 6 bases, leaving 5 bases of the junction unmatched. The CDR3 spans 15 residues. CDR3 in amino acids: CASRETGGGNSPLHF. For the CDR3, the DNA is TGTGCCAGTAGGGAGACAGGGGGCGGTAATTCACCCCTCCACTTT.

V usage is TRBV3-1 (or the pseudogene TRBV3-2) and J usage is TRBJ2-1, with a possible D match to TRBD2 (6 bases). Trimming removed 3 bases from V and 4 bases from J, with 10 bases in between. The CDR3 is made up of 14 amino acids. Per germline, CDR1 LGHDT and CDR2 YNNKEL (reference sequence). In DNA, the CDR3 is TGTGCCAGCAGCCAGGGACTTAATTACAATGAGCAGTTCTTC. It codes for CASSQGLNYNEQFF.